This T cell receptor (beta chain) was obtained from a study of CD8 T cells in Susac syndrome. Study details: Among the Susac syndrome patients who underwent sequencing, about six had clinically active disease, while fewer than ten of them were in remission.

Random hexamers were used to reverse transcribe an amount of 0.5 to 1 ug RNA. TCRdb ran MiXCR on the immunoSEQ multiplex PCR reads and lists one entry per CDR3 protein. The sample yields fewer than 200,000 distinct CDR3 sequences, roughly nine tenths seen once. The CDR3 totals 14 residues. Trimming took 6 bases from V and 5 from J; bases not matched to a gene: 5. CDR1 is SGHTA, CDR2 FQGNSA, per germline. Sequencing of TCR beta was performed on blood CD8+ T cells and on blood CD4+ T cells. This TCR was recovered from a human donor with Susac syndrome. The sequencing sample was made of CD4+ T cells from PBMCs. The chain carries TRBV7-2 and TRBJ2-1; TRBD2 matches 9 bases. Here the CDR3 reads CASRGTSFHNEQFF. CDR3 bases: TGTGCCAGCAGAGGGACTAGCTTCCACAATGAGCAGTTCTTC. Looking up the rest from reference TRBV7-2 and TRBJ2-1 gives the full variable domain: GAGVSQSPSNKVTEKGKDVELRCDPISGHTALYWYRQSLGQGLEFLIYFQGNSAPDKSGLPSDRFSAERTGGSVSTLTIQRTQQEDSAVYLCASRGTSFHNEQFFGPGTRLTVL.